One sample yielded the 27 T cell receptor beta chains listed below, sequenced in a study of CD8 T cells in ankylosing spondylitis. TCRdb redid the calling of the 5' RACE reads with MiXCR, one entry per CDR3 protein. The sample yields 250,000 to 400,000 distinct CDR3 sequences, roughly 12% seen once. Source material: blood, either unsorted or a sorted T cell fraction (not recorded which). The receptors come from a female donor with ankylosing spondylitis or in good health (not recorded which).

The table lists this clonotype with many counts. The chain couples TRBV12-3 or TRBV12-4 to TRBJ1-4; D perhaps matches TRBD1 (5 bases). The CDR3 covers 15 residues. Trimming took off 7 bases at V and 5 bases at J, with 17 bases between the two ends. The CDR3 sequence: CASTRRDGRNEKLFF. CDR3 in DNA: TGTGCCAGCACGAGAAGGGACGGTCGAAATGAAAAACTGTTTTTT.

J is TRBJ2-2 and V is TRBV7-2; 9 nucleotides line up with TRBD1. This CDR3 spans 15 amino acids. Germline V CDR1 and CDR2: SGHTA, FQGNSA. V gave up 3 bases and J gave up 6 bases; unmatched junction bases: 5. The CDR3 spells CASSFTGGASGELFF. As DNA, the CDR3 is TGTGCCAGCAGCTTCACAGGGGGCGCCTCCGGGGAGCTGTTTTTT. Complete variable domain (other parts from reference TRBV7-2 and TRBJ2-2): GAGVSQSPSNKVTEKGKDVELRCDPISGHTALYWYRQSLGQGLEFLIYFQGNSAPDKSGLPSDRFSAERTGGSVSTLTIQRTQQEDSAVYLCASSFTGGASGELFFGEGSRLTVL.

This chain connects TRBV20-1 to TRBJ1-5; 9 bases are a match to TRBD1. The junction had 9 bases not matched to a gene; V was cut back by 4 bases and J by 5 bases. This CDR3 contains 15 residues. Germline lookup yields CDR1 DFQATT and CDR2 SNEGSKA (reference sequence). CDR3 DNA: TGCAGTGCTAACAGGGGGCGGGGGGGTCATCAGCCCCAGCATTTT. Protein: CSANRGRGGHQPQHF.

The rearrangement uses TRBV28 and TRBJ1-6; D remains unclear. Trimming cost V 7 bases and J 7 bases, with 17 bases left between them. This CDR3 contains 15 residues. The germline gives CDR1 MDHEN, CDR2 SYDVKM. CDR3 residues: CASIQSLRGNSPLHF. In DNA, the CDR3 is TGTGCCAGCATTCAGTCCCTAAGAGGGAATTCACCCCTCCACTTT.

The table lists this clonotype with many counts. The gene calls are TRBV2 and TRBJ1-5; D may be TRBD1 (5 bases). The CDR3 loop spans 13 amino acids. The germline CDR1 and CDR2 sequences are SNHLY and FYNNEI. V was cut by 3 bases and J by 15 bases, with 18 bases left in between. DNA for the CDR3: TGTGCCAGCAGTGACAGAGGGGACTATCAGTCGCATTTT. Its protein is CASSDRGDYQSHF.

This clonotype was detected ten times or more. This rearrangement joins TRBV12-3 or TRBV12-4 to TRBJ2-6; D is unclear. V was clipped by 3 bases and J by 1 base, with 19 bases between them. The CDR3 runs 19 residues. The CDR3 sequence: CASSFYRRGIVSGANVLTF. CDR3 nucleotides: TGTGCCAGCAGTTTTTATCGGCGTGGGATTGTATCTGGGGCCAACGTCCTGACTTTC.

This clonotype was observed at least ten times. The chain's CDR3 is CASSPRALGTDTQYF. The CDR3 DNA follows: TGTGCCAGCAGCCCCAGGGCCCTGGGCACAGATACGCAGTATTTT. The chain recombines TRBV27 with TRBJ2-3, with a tentative D call TRBD1 (5 bases). Per germline, CDR1 MNHEY and CDR2 SMNVEV (reference sequence). V lost 6 bases and J lost 1, with 14 bases in between. CDR3 size: 15 residues.

In its sample, this clonotype was seen a few times. This rearrangement joins TRBV5-1 to TRBJ2-1; D may match TRBD1 or TRBD2 (5 bases each). CDR1 and CDR2 from the germline V gene are SGHRS and YFSETQ. The CDR3 sequence is 17 residues long. V was pared by 0 bases and J by 4 bases, with 17 bases between. CDR3 protein: CASSLDARGRTYNEQFF. DNA for the CDR3: TGCGCCAGCAGCTTGGATGCTAGGGGTAGGACTTACAATGAGCAGTTCTTC.

This clonotype was found many times. This chain uses TRBV20-1 with TRBJ2-7, with 13 nucleotides matching TRBD2. After removal of 4 bases from V and 7 bases from J, the junction contained 10 bases not matched to a gene. There are 15 residues in the CDR3. Germline-derived CDR1 and CDR2 are DFQATT and SNEGSKA (reference sequence). CDR3 region: CSATRGTSGATEQYF. The CDR3 nucleotides read TGCAGTGCTACCCGAGGGACTAGCGGGGCTACGGAGCAGTACTTC.

This clonotype was seen many times. The chain is built from TRBV5-1 and TRBJ2-4; TRBD2 aligns across 8 bases. Unmatched junction bases numbered 7, after V lost 0 bases and J lost 5 bases. Germline loops: CDR1 SGHRS, CDR2 YFSETQ. CDR3 length: 16 residues. CDR3 in amino acids: CASSLGLGLDENIQYF. CDR3 in DNA: TGCGCCAGCAGCTTGGGGCTGGGACTAGATGAAAACATTCAGTACTTC.

The rearrangement links TRBV7-9 to TRBJ1-3, with D maybe TRBD1 (6 bases). CDR1 and CDR2 (germline): SEHNR, FQNEAQ (reference sequence). Trimming stripped 5 bases from V and 7 bases from J, with 12 bases between. The CDR3 spans 13 residues. CDR3: CASSKQGLNTIYF. The CDR3, as DNA: TGTGCCAGCAGCAAACAGGGTCTGAACACCATATATTTT. Supplemented by reference TRBV7-9 and TRBJ1-3, the full variable domain reads DTGVSQNPRHKITKRGQNVTFRCDPISEHNRLYWYRQTLGQGPEFLTYFQNEAQLEKSRLLSDRFSAERPKGSFSTLEIQRTEQGDSAMYLCASSKQGLNTIYFGEGSWLTVV.

This clonotype was detected ten times or more. The chain links TRBV27 to TRBJ1-2; 7 nucleotides align to TRBD1. Germline values: CDR1 MNHEY, CDR2 SMNVEV (reference sequence). This CDR3 comprises 17 residues. V lost 5 bases, J lost 1 base, and 13 bases stayed unmatched. The CDR3 loop reads CASSLTSQGVYNYGYTF. The CDR3 region has the DNA TGTGCCAGCAGTCTCACATCCCAGGGGGTTTATAACTATGGCTACACCTTC.

The CDR3 DNA reads TGTGCCAGCTCCTGGGACAGCGGCGCTTTCTTT. It codes for CASSWDSGAFF. The chain recombines TRBV18 with TRBJ1-1; TRBD1 aligns across 7 bases. Per the germline V gene, CDR1 is KGHSH and CDR2 is LQKENI. Losses at the gene ends were 6 bases for V and 11 bases for J; bases not matched to a gene: 6. This CDR3 is 11 amino acids long. The full variable domain, completed using reference TRBV18 and TRBJ1-1, is NAGVMQNPRHLVRRRGQEARLRCSPMKGHSHVYWYRQLPEEGLKFMVYLQKENIIDESGMPKERFSAEFPKEGPSILRIQQVVRGDSAAYFCASSWDSGAFFGQGTRLTVV.

The V call is TRBV9, the J call TRBJ2-3, with TRBD1 matching over 9 bases. J was trimmed by 3 bases and V by 4 bases; bases with no gene match: 6. The CDR3 length is 15 residues. The germline CDR1 and CDR2 sequences are SGDLS and YYNGEE. This CDR3 is CASSHRQGGTDTQYF. In DNA, the CDR3 is TGTGCCAGCAGCCATAGACAGGGGGGTACAGATACGCAGTATTTT.

This clonotype has at least ten counts. J is TRBJ2-7 and V is TRBV10-2; 12 bases are shared with TRBD2. The CDR3 runs to 12 residues. Losses at the gene ends were 9 bases for V and 6 bases for J; bases not matched to a gene: 3. Germline V lookup: CDR1 WSHSY, CDR2 SAAADI. Here the CDR3 DNA reads TGCGCCAGTGGACTAGCGGGAACCGAGCAGTACTTC. Translation gives CASGLAGTEQYF.

In its sample, this clonotype was seen many times. V usage is TRBV20-1 and J usage is TRBJ2-1; 11 bases match TRBD2. The CDR3 covers 14 residues. From germline, CDR1 is DFQATT and CDR2 SNEGSKA (reference sequence). Trimming took 0 bases from V and 10 from J; bases not matched to a gene: 5. CDR3 amino acids: CSARDQGLAVEQFF. The CDR3 DNA sequence: TGCAGTGCTAGAGATCAGGGACTAGCGGTAGAGCAGTTCTTC.

This clonotype was counted at least ten times. The chain carries TRBV12-3 or TRBV12-4 and TRBJ1-1; unclear D gene. V was clipped by 7 bases and J by 8 bases, with 11 bases between them. This CDR3 spans 11 amino acids. The CDR3 reads CASTLWGEAFF. CDR3 DNA: TGTGCCAGCACTCTCTGGGGAGAAGCTTTCTTT.

The sample holds many counts of this clonotype. J is TRBJ1-2 and V is TRBV7-2; perhaps TRBD1 as D (5 bases). The germline V and J ends were trimmed by 5 bases and 3 bases, with 13 bases remaining between them. The CDR3 is 14 amino acids. Germline values: CDR1 SGHTA, CDR2 FQGNSA. The CDR3 DNA follows: TGTGCCAGCAGCACTGGGGGGTTTGACTATGGCTACACCTTC. Encoded protein: CASSTGGFDYGYTF. Looking up the rest from reference TRBV7-2 and TRBJ1-2 gives the full variable domain: GAGVSQSPSNKVTEKGKDVELRCDPISGHTALYWYRQSLGQGLEFLIYFQGNSAPDKSGLPSDRFSAERTGGSVSTLTIQRTQQEDSAVYLCASSTGGFDYGYTFGSGTRLTVV.

This clonotype was seen only a few times. The genes are TRBV20-1 and TRBJ1-5; D possibly corresponds to TRBD1 (5 bases). Trimming stripped 6 bases from V and 7 bases from J, with 16 bases between. The germline CDR1 and CDR2 sequences are DFQATT and SNEGSKA (reference sequence). The CDR3 consists of 13 residues. The CDR3 sequence: CSAEQVVLQPQHF. The CDR3 DNA sequence: TGCAGTGCCGAACAGGTGGTGTTGCAGCCCCAGCATTTT.

This clonotype was counted ten times or more. Relative to the germline gene, one junction end is altered; a read error may explain this. V is TRBV7-8 and J is TRBJ2-7; 7 nucleotides match TRBD1. Per germline, CDR1 SGHVS and CDR2 FQNEAQ. CDR3 length: 15 residues. The chain's CDR3 is CASSLGPGQSFEQYF. In nucleotides, the CDR3 is TGTGCCAGCAGCTTAGGCCCGGGACAGTCCTTCGAGCAGTACTTC.

This clonotype has ten or more counts. J is TRBJ1-1 and V is TRBV20-1; TRBD1 is a possible D gene (6 bases). Germline CDR1 and CDR2: DFQATT and SNEGSKA (reference sequence). V was pared by 0 bases and J by 1 base, with 12 bases between. This CDR3 contains 15 residues. As DNA, the CDR3 is TGCAGTGCTAGAGATCGAACCAGGGGGAACACTGAAGCTTTCTTT. Amino acid sequence: CSARDRTRGNTEAFF.

The rearrangement links TRBV18 to TRBJ1-1; unclear D gene. The germline V gene encodes CDR1 KGHSH and CDR2 LQKENI. The length of the CDR3 is 15 residues. The V and J ends lost 0 bases and 0 bases respectively, with 8 bases between them. CDR3 nucleotide sequence: TGTGCCAGCTCACCACCGCACAGTTTGAACACTGAAGCTTTCTTT. Translating it yields CASSPPHSLNTEAFF.

This clonotype appeared many times. V gene TRBV18 combines with J gene TRBJ2-6; a possible D gene is TRBD1 (6 bases). Trimming cost V 2 bases and J 0 bases, with 14 bases left between them. Germline CDR1 and CDR2: KGHSH and LQKENI. This CDR3 region has 18 residues. In DNA, the CDR3 is TGTGCCAGCTCACCAATTCGGGACAATGTCTCTGGGGCCAACGTCCTGACTTTC. This encodes CASSPIRDNVSGANVLTF.

The genes are TRBV10-3 and TRBJ2-7, with a tentative D call TRBD1 (6 bases). In germline, CDR1 is ENHRY, CDR2 SYGVKD. The CDR3 covers 16 residues. The ends were cut back, 5 bases at V and 3 bases at J, with 20 bases in the middle. CDR3 sequence (DNA): TGTGCCATCAGTCCCAAATCGGGCCAGGGGTGCTACGAGCAGTACTTC. Its protein is CAISPKSGQGCYEQYF.

This clonotype was seen many times. This chain joins TRBV12-3 or TRBV12-4 and TRBJ1-1, with D unresolved. The germline V and J ends were trimmed by 6 bases and 0 bases, with 11 bases remaining between them. The CDR3 is 14 residues long. The CDR3 DNA reads TGTGCCAGCAGCAAGGTGGGCCTGAACACTGAAGCTTTCTTT. It specifies CASSKVGLNTEAFF.

In this sample, this clonotype turned up a few times. V gene TRBV11-2 combines with J gene TRBJ2-7; the match to TRBD1 covers 8 bases. In germline, CDR1 is SGHAT, CDR2 FQNNGV. J was trimmed by 5 bases and V by 1 base; bases with no gene match: 10. There are 16 residues in the CDR3. The CDR3 here is CASSLGVDRGFDEQYF. CDR3 DNA: TGTGCCAGCAGCTTAGGAGTAGACAGGGGTTTCGACGAGCAGTACTTC.

This clonotype was counted ten times or more. The rearrangement joins TRBV29-1 to TRBJ2-1; 10 positions match TRBD2. The V gene's germline CDR1 is SQVTM and CDR2 ANQGSEA. The CDR3 loop spans 15 amino acids. Trimming took 6 bases from V and 8 from J; bases not matched to a gene: 13. The DNA of the CDR3 is TGCAGCGTGGACCCGTCTAGCGGGAGAGGCGATGAGCAGTTCTTC. This encodes CSVDPSSGRGDEQFF.